This entry is about one TCR beta chain. The antigen remains undetermined. This sample was included in a study of beta chain features in type 1 diabetes. Findings and caveats of the study: TCRB CDR3s from Type 1 diabetes patients were moderately but significantly shorter in all four CD4+ subsets.

The CDR3 spans 16 residues. Per germline, CDR1 SGHRS and CDR2 YFSETQ. Trimming stripped 2 bases from V and 3 bases from J, with 17 bases between. Reverse transcribing all isolated RNA meant expressed TCRB transcripts were sequenced. Method: immunoSEQ multiplex PCR; TCRdb's copy keeps in-frame clones and lacks some. The sample lists about 160,000 clones; about 7.9% were seen once. The V gene is TRBV5-1, the J gene TRBJ2-5; D perhaps matches TRBD1 (6 bases). This TCR was recovered from a man aged 18 to 29 with type 1 diabetes. Sequencing was done on a sample of central memory CD4+ T cells from blood. CDR3 bases: TGCGCCAGCAGCTTCTTTCCCGGGACAAGGGAAGAGACCCAGTACTTC. Amino acid sequence: CASSFFPGTREETQYF.